These T cell receptor beta chains were read from a single sample in a study of blood T cell repertoires in COVID-19. This table comes from immunoSEQ multiplex PCR, and its TCRdb copy is limited to in-frame clones, with some not included. In the table there are 150,000 to 200,000 clones, more than 75% of which are singletons. Material for sequencing was PBMCs or T cells enriched from blood (not recorded which). These receptors originate from a woman aged 45-60 years with acute COVID-19. CDR3s include the opening cysteine and the closing phenylalanine or tryptophan. The order of the fields is clone size, D gene, V gene, J gene, CDR3 DNA, CDR3 protein. The D gene is left open where the match is weak. Only some rows state a clone size, as once, few, many or a class for expanded clones.

>-|-|TRBV19|TRBJ1-2
TGTGCCAGTCACGAGGGTGGCTATGGCTACACCTTC
CASHEGGYGYTF
>few|-|TRBV18|TRBJ1-1
TGTGCCAGCTCATCAAACGGGGAGGGTACTGAAGCTTTCTTT
CASSSNGEGTEAFF
>-|-|TRBV7-6|TRBJ1-1
TGTGCCAGCAGCTCCCGGGAGGGTGGGGGCACTGAAGCTTTCTTT
CASSSREGGGTEAFF
>once|-|TRBV3-1/TRBV3-2|TRBJ1-2
TGTGCCAGCAGCCAAGACGACTCCCTAGACAGGCGCTATGGCTACACCTTC
CASSQDDSLDRRYGYTF
>-|TRBD1|TRBV5-1|TRBJ2-1
TGCGCCAGCAGCCCGGGACAGGGGGCCGGAAATGAGCAGTTCTTC
CASSPGQGAGNEQFF
>few|-|TRBV7-2|TRBJ1-1
TGTGCCAGCAGCCCCCACATGGTGAACACTGAAGCTTTCTTT
CASSPHMVNTEAFF
>few|-|TRBV6-1|TRBJ2-1
TGTGCCAGCAGTGAAGCCGGCCAGGGGGGCAATGAGCAGTTCTTC
CASSEAGQGGNEQFF
>-|-|TRBV5-8|TRBJ1-2
TGTGCCAGCAGCTTGTGGTCAGGGCCGGCTAACTATGGCTACACCTTC
CASSLWSGPANYGYTF
>-|-|TRBV29-1|TRBJ1-2
TGCAGCGTTGTGTTAGGGCGGGGGGGCTACACCTTC
CSVVLGRGGYTF
>-|TRBD1|TRBV9|TRBJ2-1
TGTGCCAGCAGCGTGAGTGCGGGACAGGGGGTCTACAATGAGCAGTTCTTC
CASSVSAGQGVYNEQFF
>-|-|TRBV4-3|TRBJ1-4
TGCGCCAGCAGCCAAGATTACCCCAGTCGATCTCTCAGATGGAGTGAAAAACTGTTTTTT
CASSQDYPSRSLRWSEKLFF
>-|-|TRBV9|TRBJ1-2
TGTGCCAGCAGCGGGTATTTCGGCTATGGCTACACCTTC
CASSGYFGYGYTF
>-|-|TRBV19|TRBJ1-2
TGTGCCAGTAGGAGAGACTATGGCTACACCTTC
CASRRDYGYTF
>once|TRBD1|TRBV6-5|TRBJ2-3
TGTGCCAGCAGCTGGACAGGGAGCACAGATACGCAGTATTTT
CASSWTGSTDTQYF
>-|TRBD2|TRBV7-8|TRBJ2-1
TGTGCCAGCAGCTACGCGGGGGGCCAGCAGTTCTTC
CASSYAGGQQFF
>-|TRBD2|TRBV3-1/TRBV3-2|TRBJ2-5
TGTGCCAGCAGCCCGACTAGCGGGGGGCCGGGGACCCAGTACTTC
CASSPTSGGPGTQYF
>-|-|TRBV28|TRBJ1-2
TGTGCCACCGGGGTTGGGGGCTACACCTTC
CATGVGGYTF
>-|TRBD1|TRBV6-1|TRBJ1-4
TGTGCCAGCAGTGACCAGTACCGGGACAGGAGGCAAAAACTGTTTTTT
CASSDQYRDRRQKLFF
>-|-|TRBV6-2/TRBV6-3|TRBJ2-2
TGTGCCAGCAGTTATGTCTTGACTAACCCCAATGGCGGGGAGCTGTTTTTT
CASSYVLTNPNGGELFF
>-|TRBD2|TRBV2|TRBJ2-1
TGTGCCAGCAGAACGATCCCAGGAGGTAGCGGGGGGGTTATCGATGAGCAGTTCTTC
CASRTIPGGSGGVIDEQFF
>-|-|TRBV7-9|TRBJ1-1
TGTGCCAGCACCCCTACCAGGCAAAACACTGAAGCTTTCTTT
CASTPTRQNTEAFF
>few|-|TRBV7-5|TRBJ2-2
TGTGCCAGAAGCTTAGGGTCACAGGGAAGCGTGTTGAGCACCGGGGAGCTGTTTTTT
CARSLGSQGSVLSTGELFF
>-|TRBD1|TRBV6-5|TRBJ1-2
TGTGCCAGCAGTTTGCCAGGGGGACACTATGGCTACACCTTC
CASSLPGGHYGYTF
>-|TRBD1|TRBV4-2|TRBJ1-2
TGTGCCAGCAGCCAAGCCCTGGACAGGGGCGACTATGGCTACACCTTC
CASSQALDRGDYGYTF
>-|TRBD1|TRBV6-5|TRBJ1-1
TGTGCCAGCAGCCGACTGGGACAGGGGAGCACTGAAGCTTTCTTT
CASSRLGQGSTEAFF
>many|TRBD1|TRBV14|TRBJ2-4
TGTGCCAGCAGCCAAGATCTACAGGGGTACATTCAGTACTTC
CASSQDLQGYIQYF
>-|TRBD1|TRBV2|TRBJ1-4
TGTGCCAGCAGTGAGAGGACAGGCCGGGTAGAAAAACTGTTTTTT
CASSERTGRVEKLFF
>-|TRBD1|TRBV6-5|TRBJ1-5
TGTGCCAGCAGTTACTCCGGGACAGGGAACCAGCCCCAGCATTTT
CASSYSGTGNQPQHF
>-|TRBD1|TRBV7-7|TRBJ1-3
TGTGCCAGCAGCTTGGGACAGGGCAAGGGAAACACCATATATTTT
CASSLGQGKGNTIYF
>few|TRBD1|TRBV5-1|TRBJ2-5
TGCGCCAGCAGCTTGGGACGCGAGACAGGGGTAGGGGAGACCCAGTACTTC
CASSLGRETGVGETQYF
>-|TRBD1|TRBV2|TRBJ1-5
TGTGCCAGCAGAGGACAGGGGAATCAGCCCCAGCATTTT
CASRGQGNQPQHF
>-|TRBD1|TRBV7-9|TRBJ2-2
TGTGCCAGCAGCTTAGGGACAGGGGAAGCCGGGGAGCTGTTTTTT
CASSLGTGEAGELFF
>few|-|TRBV4-1|TRBJ2-5
TGCGCCAGCAGCCAAGAAGGAAGAGGAATATACCAAGAGACCCAGTACTTC
CASSQEGRGIYQETQYF
>-|-|TRBV28|TRBJ1-5
TGTGCCAGCAGTTCCGGTTGGAATCAGCCCCAGCATTTT
CASSSGWNQPQHF
>once|TRBD1|TRBV6-5|TRBJ1-1
TGTGCCAGCAGTTACCAGGGGGGAGACACTGAAGCTTTCTTT
CASSYQGGDTEAFF
>-|TRBD1|TRBV7-6|TRBJ1-5
TGTGCCAGCAGCTTAGCACCCCTGACAGGGATGGGCAATCAGCCCCAGCATTTT
CASSLAPLTGMGNQPQHF
>-|TRBD1|TRBV6-5|TRBJ2-1
TGTGCCAGCAGTCCCTGGGGACAGGGGGCCAACGAGCAGTTCTTC
CASSPWGQGANEQFF
>few|TRBD1|TRBV7-9|TRBJ1-4
TGTGCCAGCAGCTTAGCCAGACAGGGAAATGAAAAACTGTTTTTT
CASSLARQGNEKLFF
>-|TRBD1|TRBV10-3|TRBJ1-2
TGTGCCATCCCCTCGGGACAGGGGCAGGATGGCTACACCTTC
CAIPSGQGQDGYTF
>-|TRBD1|TRBV28|TRBJ2-6
TGTGCCAGCAGGGGACAGGGGGCGTGGGGGGCCAACGTCCTGACTTTC
CASRGQGAWGANVLTF
>-|-|TRBV27|TRBJ1-1
TGTGCCAGCATAGGGGGGAACACTGAAGCTTTCTTT
CASIGGNTEAFF
>-|-|TRBV19|TRBJ1-5
TGTGCCAGTAGTCCTGGGGGGGGCAATCAGCCCCAGCATTTT
CASSPGGGNQPQHF
>-|-|TRBV3-1/TRBV3-2|TRBJ1-4
TGTGCCAGCAGCCGCCTCAGGGGAGAGAAACTGTTTTTT
CASSRLRGEKLFF
>-|-|TRBV5-1|TRBJ1-2
TGCGCCAGCAGCCCCCAGGGAGGTTACTCCTCTAACTATGGCTACACCTTC
CASSPQGGYSSNYGYTF
>-|-|TRBV6-5|TRBJ1-1
TGTGCCAGCAGTTATAAAGGACTTGAAGCTTTCTTT
CASSYKGLEAFF
>-|TRBD1|TRBV9|TRBJ1-2
TGTGCCAGCAGCGTAGGGAGTCAGGGGACAGCCTCGGGTTATTATGGCTACACCTTC
CASSVGSQGTASGYYGYTF
>-|-|TRBV5-4|TRBJ1-5
TGTGCCAGCAGCTTTGAGGGAAGCCAGCCCCAGCATTTT
CASSFEGSQPQHF
>-|TRBD2|TRBV5-6|TRBJ2-2
TGTGCCAGCAGGAGAGGACTAGCGGGGGTGGTCACCGGGGAGCTGTTTTTT
CASRRGLAGVVTGELFF
>-|TRBD2|TRBV20-1|TRBJ2-5
TGCAGTGCTAGTCCATCTAGCGGGGGTCATCAAGAGACCCAGTACTTC
CSASPSSGGHQETQYF
>-|TRBD1|TRBV6-5|TRBJ1-1
TGTGCCAGCCGCGGGACAGACGGTTCAACAAGTGAAGCTTTCTTT
CASRGTDGSTSEAFF
>-|-|TRBV5-1|TRBJ1-3
TGCGCCAGCAGCTTGCCTGGGTCAGGGAGAAACACCATATATTTT
CASSLPGSGRNTIYF
>-|-|TRBV9|TRBJ1-1
TGTGCCAGCAGCTCATCTCAGGGGTACACTGAAGCTTTCTTT
CASSSSQGYTEAFF
>-|-|TRBV10-3|TRBJ2-5
TGTGCCATCAGTCCCCGGGGTAGCGGACTCCAAGAGACCCAGTACTTC
CAISPRGSGLQETQYF
>-|-|TRBV4-1|TRBJ1-4
TGCGCCAGCAGCCAAGAATGGAGGGCAACTAATGAAAAACTGTTTTTT
CASSQEWRATNEKLFF
>-|-|TRBV5-1|TRBJ1-1
TGCGCCAGCAGCTTGGGGGGGCCTGAAGCTTTCTTT
CASSLGGPEAFF
>-|-|TRBV5-1|TRBJ2-3
TGCGCCAGCAGCCTCGTGGCGCCAACGGGGGGCCGCACAGATACGCAGTATTTT
CASSLVAPTGGRTDTQYF
>-|-|TRBV12-3/TRBV12-4|TRBJ1-1
TGTGCCAGCAGTTCGACAGTGAACACTGAAGCTTTCTTT
CASSSTVNTEAFF
>few|-|TRBV3-1/TRBV3-2|TRBJ1-5
TGTGCCAGCAGCCAAGGGCATAATCAGCCCCAGCATTTT
CASSQGHNQPQHF
>-|-|TRBV21-1|TRBJ2-2
TGTGCCAGCTTGGAGGGGGGGCTTAACACCGGGGAGCTGTTTTTT
CASLEGGLNTGELFF
>-|TRBD1|TRBV28|TRBJ2-3
TGTGCCAGCACCAGAGGACAGGGAAAAATTGAGCAGTATTTT
CASTRGQGKIEQYF